The 2 T cell receptor beta chains below all came from one sample that was sequenced in a study of CD8+CD57+ T cells in acquired aplastic anemia. The use of genomic DNA as template underpinned the TCR beta VDJ and CDR3 profiling. In TCRdb, the reads were re-called with MiXCR into one record per CDR3 protein. The sample includes under 200,000 distinct CDR3 sequences, less than 65% of them seen just once. Input material: sorted CD4+, CD8+, or CD8+CD57+ T cells (not recorded which) from PBMCs. Every receptor here comes from a human donor with severe aplastic anemia or a healthy control (not recorded which).

The V gene is TRBV29-1, the J gene TRBJ2-5; D may match TRBD1 or TRBD2 (5 bases each). The CDR3 consists of 13 residues. Germline-derived CDR1 and CDR2 are SQVTM and ANQGSEA. The ends were cut back, 4 bases at V and 5 bases at J, with 14 bases in the middle. The CDR3 sequence is CSVVGVLGETQYF. CDR3 DNA sequence: TGCAGCGTTGTGGGGGTACTCGGGGAGACCCAGTACTTC.

The chain links TRBV20-1 to TRBJ2-5; 7 bases agree with TRBD1. Trimming removed 6 bases from V and 0 bases from J; junction bases left unmatched: 4. Germline lookup yields CDR1 DFQATT and CDR2 SNEGSKA (reference sequence). The CDR3 is made up of 13 amino acids. CDR3 loop: CSAKQGNQETQYF. DNA of the CDR3: TGCAGTGCGAAACAGGGGAACCAAGAGACCCAGTACTTC.